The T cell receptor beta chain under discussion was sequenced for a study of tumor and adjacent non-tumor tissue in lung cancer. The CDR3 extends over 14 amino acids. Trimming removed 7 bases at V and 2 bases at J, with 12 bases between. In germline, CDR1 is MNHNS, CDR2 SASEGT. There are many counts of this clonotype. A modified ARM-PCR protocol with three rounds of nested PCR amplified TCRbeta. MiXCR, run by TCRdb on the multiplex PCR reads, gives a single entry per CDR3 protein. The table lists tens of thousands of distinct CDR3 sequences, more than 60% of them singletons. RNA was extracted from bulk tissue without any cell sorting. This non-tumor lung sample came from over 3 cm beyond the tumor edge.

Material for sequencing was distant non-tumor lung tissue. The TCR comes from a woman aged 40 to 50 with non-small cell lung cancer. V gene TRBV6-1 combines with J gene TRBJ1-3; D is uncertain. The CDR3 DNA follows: TGTGCCAGCATCCCCCCGGCAACTGGAAACACCATATATTTT. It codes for CASIPPATGNTIYF.